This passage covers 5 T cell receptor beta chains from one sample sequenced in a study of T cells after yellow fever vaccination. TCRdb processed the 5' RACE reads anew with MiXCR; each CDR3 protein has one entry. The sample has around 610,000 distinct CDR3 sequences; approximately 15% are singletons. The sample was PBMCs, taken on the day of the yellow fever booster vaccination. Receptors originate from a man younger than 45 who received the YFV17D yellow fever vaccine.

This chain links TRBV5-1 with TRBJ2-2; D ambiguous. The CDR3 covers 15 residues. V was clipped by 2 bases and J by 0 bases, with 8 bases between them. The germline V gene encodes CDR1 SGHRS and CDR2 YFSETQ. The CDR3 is CASSLKMSNTGELFF. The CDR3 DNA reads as TGCGCCAGCAGCTTAAAAATGTCGAACACCGGGGAGCTGTTTTTT.

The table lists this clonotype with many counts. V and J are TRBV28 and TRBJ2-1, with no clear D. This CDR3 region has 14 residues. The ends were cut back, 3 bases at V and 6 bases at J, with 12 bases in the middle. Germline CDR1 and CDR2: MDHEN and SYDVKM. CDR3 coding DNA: TGTGCCAGCAGTTTCCAGAAGAACCCCAATGAGCAGTTCTTC. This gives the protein CASSFQKNPNEQFF.

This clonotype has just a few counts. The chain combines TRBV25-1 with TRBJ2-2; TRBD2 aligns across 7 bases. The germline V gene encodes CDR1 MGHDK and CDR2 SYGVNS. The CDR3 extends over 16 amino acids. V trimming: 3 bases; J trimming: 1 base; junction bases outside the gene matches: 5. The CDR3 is CASSEARERNTGELFF. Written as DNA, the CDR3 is TGTGCCAGCAGTGAGGCGCGGGAGAGGAACACCGGGGAGCTGTTTTTT.

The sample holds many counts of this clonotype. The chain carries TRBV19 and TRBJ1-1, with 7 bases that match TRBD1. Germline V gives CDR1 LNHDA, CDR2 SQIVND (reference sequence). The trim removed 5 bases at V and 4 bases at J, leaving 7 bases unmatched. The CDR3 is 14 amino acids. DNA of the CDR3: TGTGCCAGTAGTCGGACAGGACCTAGCACTGAAGCTTTCTTT. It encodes CASSRTGPSTEAFF. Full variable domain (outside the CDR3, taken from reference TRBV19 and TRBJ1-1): DGGITQSPKYLFRKEGQNVTLSCEQNLNHDAMYWYRQDPGQGLRLIYYSQIVNDFQKGDIAEGYSVSREKKESFPLTVTSAQKNPTAFYLCASSRTGPSTEAFFGQGTRLTVV.

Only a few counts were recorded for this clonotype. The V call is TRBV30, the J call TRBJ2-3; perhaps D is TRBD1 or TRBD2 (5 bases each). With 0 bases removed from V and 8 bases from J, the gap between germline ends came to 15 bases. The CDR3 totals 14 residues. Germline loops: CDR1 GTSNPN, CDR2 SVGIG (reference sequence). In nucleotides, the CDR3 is TGTGCCTGGAGTGTACAGGACCGTGGGAGTACGCAGTATTTT. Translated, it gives CAWSVQDRGSTQYF. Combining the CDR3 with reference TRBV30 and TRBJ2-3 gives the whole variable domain SQTIHQWPATLVQPVGSPLSLECTVEGTSNPNLYWYRQAAGRGLQLLFYSVGIGQISSEVPQNLSASRPQDRQFILSSKKLLLSDSGFYLCAWSVQDRGSTQYFGPGTRLTVL.